The source of this TCR beta chain is a study of blood T cell repertoires in COVID-19. Across the study: PBMCs, B-cell-depleted T cells, or T cells were the source of the cDNA or gDNA that made up the material.

Data came from immunoSEQ multiplex PCR; TCRdb stores just in-frame clones and leaves some out. This sample has tens of thousands of clones; 80% to 90% occur once, and the top ten carry roughly 5%. The V gene end was trimmed by 4 bases and the J gene end by 3 bases; junction bases not matched to a gene: 8. From germline, CDR1 is MNHNS and CDR2 SASEGT. The CDR3 loop spans 16 amino acids. The source of this sequence is a man aged 45-65 years with active COVID-19. Sequenced material: peripheral blood. The chain joins TRBV6-1 to TRBJ1-4, with 7 bases aligning to TRBD1. CDR3 DNA sequence: TGTGCCAGCAGTGCGCGACAGGGTCAAGCTAATGAAAAACTGTTTTTT. As protein: CASSARQGQANEKLFF.